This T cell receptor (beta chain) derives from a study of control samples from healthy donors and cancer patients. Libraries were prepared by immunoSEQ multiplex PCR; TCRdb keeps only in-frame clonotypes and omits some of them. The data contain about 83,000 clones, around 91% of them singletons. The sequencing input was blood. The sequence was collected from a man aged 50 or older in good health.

CDR3 in DNA: TGTGCCAGTAGTATGGGACAGATCTACAATGAGCAGTTCTTC. It specifies CASSMGQIYNEQFF. This rearrangement joins TRBV19 to TRBJ2-1; 7 nucleotides agree with TRBD1. The CDR3 has 14 residues. The V gene end was trimmed by 3 bases and the J gene end by 3 bases; junction bases not matched to a gene: 2. Per germline, CDR1 LNHDA and CDR2 SQIVND (reference sequence).